Below, 3 T cell receptor beta chains from the same sample are listed, as sequenced in a study of blood T cells in healthy people across ages. A second about 7 to 11 cycle PCR used barcoded and J-beta primers. TCRdb passed the 5' RACE reads through MiXCR, listing each CDR3 protein once. The sample contains more than 450,000 distinct CDR3 sequences, around 27% of which appear only once. The same specimen was also included in a second study, on T cells of mothers and their children.

Material for sequencing was blood. Source of these receptors: a boy aged 2 to 10 in good health.

Concerning this clonotype: Compared with germline, one end of the junction differs, possibly owing to a read error. The chain links TRBV12-3 or TRBV12-4 to TRBJ2-5, with no clear D. The CDR3 extends over 12 amino acids. CDR3 coding DNA: TGTGCCAGCAGTTTGGCAAAAGAGACCCAGCACTTC. Protein: CASSLAKETQHF.

This clonotype was seen more than once but under ten times. The V and J genes are TRBV4-2 and TRBJ1-2, with D tentatively TRBD1 (5 bases). The V gene lost 0 bases and the J gene lost 7 bases, with 9 bases spanning the gap. This CDR3 is 13 amino acids long. In germline, CDR1 is LGHNA, CDR2 YNFKEQ. The CDR3 region is CASSQDNGGGYTF. As DNA, the CDR3 is TGTGCCAGCAGCCAAGATAACGGGGGTGGCTACACCTTC.

The chain links TRBV7-9 to TRBJ1-1, with 7 bases identical to TRBD1. CDR1 is SEHNR, CDR2 FQNEAQ, per germline (reference sequence). V gave up 1 base and J gave up 4 bases; unmatched junction bases: 6. The CDR3 extends over 15 amino acids. DNA for the CDR3: TGTGCCAGCAGCTTAGGGTTGGGACAGATCACTGAAGCTTTCTTT. This gives the protein CASSLGLGQITEAFF.